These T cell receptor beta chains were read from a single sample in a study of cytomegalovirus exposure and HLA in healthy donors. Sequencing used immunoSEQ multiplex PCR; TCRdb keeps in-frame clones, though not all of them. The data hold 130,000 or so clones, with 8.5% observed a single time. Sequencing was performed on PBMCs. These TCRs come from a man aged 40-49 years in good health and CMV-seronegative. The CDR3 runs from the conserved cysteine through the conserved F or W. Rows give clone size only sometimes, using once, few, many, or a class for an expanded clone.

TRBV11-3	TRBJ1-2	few	CASSSGGIGYTF
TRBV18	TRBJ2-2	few	CASSLGQTTTGELFF
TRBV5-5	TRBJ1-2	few	CASSLSSRYGYTF
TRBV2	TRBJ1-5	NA	CASSEAQGFGQPQHF
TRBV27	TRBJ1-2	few	CASSYTGGYGYTF
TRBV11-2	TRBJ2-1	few	CASSPVSSSYNEQFF
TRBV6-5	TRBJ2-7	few	CASGEGQHYEQYF
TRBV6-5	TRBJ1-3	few	CASSWRPVISGNTIYF
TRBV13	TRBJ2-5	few	CASSSPGLAGGPKTQYF
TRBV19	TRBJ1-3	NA	CASSPVGGYSGNTIYF
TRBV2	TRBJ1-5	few	CASSTDRDGQPQHF
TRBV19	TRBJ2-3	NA	CASSIDRHGVVTDTQYF
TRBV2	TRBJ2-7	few	CASRGRDYSHEQYF
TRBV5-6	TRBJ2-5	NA	CASSFTTSGGAEETQYF
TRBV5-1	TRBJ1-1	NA	CASSLGQNGTEAFF
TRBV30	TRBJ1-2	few	CAWSPGQGSSYGYTF
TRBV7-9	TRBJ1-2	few	CASSFGQAPFYTF
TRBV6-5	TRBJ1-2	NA	CASRTGVSNYGYTF
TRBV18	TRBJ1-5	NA	CASSPTVGNQPQHF
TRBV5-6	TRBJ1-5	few	CASSFGGVLQPQHF
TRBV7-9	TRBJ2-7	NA	CASNGQGDYEQYF
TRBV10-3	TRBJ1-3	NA	CAISGPGSISGNTIYF
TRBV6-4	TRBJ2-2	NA	CASSGGPGELFF
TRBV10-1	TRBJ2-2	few	CASSDSSGPNTGELFF
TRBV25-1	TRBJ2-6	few	CASSARTGAPAGANVLTF
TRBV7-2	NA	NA	CASSLNGGPLYEQYF
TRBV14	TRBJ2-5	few	CASSQARGGETQYF
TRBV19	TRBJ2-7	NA	CASSGQGYEQYF
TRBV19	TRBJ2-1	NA	CASGVGGSNEQFF
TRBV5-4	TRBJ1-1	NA	CASSQAGTEAFF
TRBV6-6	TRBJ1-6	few	CASREQGLDNSPLHF
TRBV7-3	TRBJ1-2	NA	CASSLTGSGGANYGYTF
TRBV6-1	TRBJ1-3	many	CASSVQGAQGNTIYF
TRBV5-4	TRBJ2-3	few	CASSLEAVTDTQYF
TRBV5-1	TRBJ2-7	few	CASSSGTGPQYF
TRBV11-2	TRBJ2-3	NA	CASSFLQGWDTDTQYF
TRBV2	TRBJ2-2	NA	CASSAYGTTGELFF
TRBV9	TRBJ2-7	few	CASSVAGPPYEQYF
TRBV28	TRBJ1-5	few	CASSPDRARLSAQPQHF
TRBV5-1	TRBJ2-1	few	CASSSLAGISSYNEQFF
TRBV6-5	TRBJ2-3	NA	CASGFLTDTQYF
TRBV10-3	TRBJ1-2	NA	CAISEHTQGNGYTF
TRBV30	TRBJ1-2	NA	CAWSVRSSAFTF
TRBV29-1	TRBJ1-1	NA	CSAAGFGENTEAFF
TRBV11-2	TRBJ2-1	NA	CASSPTRNEQFF